These 24 T cell receptor beta chains were sequenced from one sample in a study of response to subunit inactivated influenza vaccine. TCRdb independently ran MiXCR on the RT-PCR reads; one entry per CDR3 protein. The repertoire has about 700,000 distinct CDR3 sequences, more than 15% of them found once; the top ten carry roughly 12%. This material consisted of PBMCs from blood, taken 12 days after vaccination. The receptor source for this set is a man aged 45-65 years who received an inactivated influenza vaccine.

The chain uses TRBV30 and TRBJ2-1, with TRBD2 matching over 7 bases. The CDR3 spans 11 residues. The V gene end was trimmed by 1 base and the J gene end by 15 bases; junction bases not matched to a gene: 6. Germline CDR1 GTSNPN, CDR2 SVGIG (reference sequence). In nucleotides, the CDR3 is TGTGCCTGGAGTGCCGTGCGGGGGTGGTTCTTC. Amino acid sequence: CAWSAVRGWFF.

In this sample, this clonotype turned up a few times. The CDR3 protein is CSAATSGSLNSGTQYF. CDR3 sequence (DNA): TGCAGTGCTGCGACTAGCGGGAGCCTCAATTCCGGTACGCAGTATTTT. The rearrangement joins TRBV20-1 to TRBJ2-3; 12 nucleotides agree with TRBD2. Trimming at V came to 5 bases and at J to 8 bases, leaving 14 bases not matched to a gene. Germline V CDR1 and CDR2: DFQATT, SNEGSKA (reference sequence). CDR3 size: 16 residues.

This clonotype was recorded many times. The chain has TRBV7-9 and TRBJ1-1; the match to TRBD1 covers 10 bases. The CDR3 is made up of 17 amino acids. In germline, CDR1 is SEHNR, CDR2 FQNEAQ (reference sequence). V trimming: 0 bases; J trimming: 4 bases; junction bases outside the gene matches: 8. The CDR3 DNA reads TGTGCCAGCAGCTTAGCGTCGGACAGGGGGTTCGGCACTGAAGCTTTCTTT. This translates into CASSLASDRGFGTEAFF.

A few counts support this clonotype. The chain combines TRBV29-1 with TRBJ2-7; 8 nucleotides match TRBD1. Losses at the gene ends were 2 bases for V and 4 bases for J; bases not matched to a gene: 7. Germline V CDR1 and CDR2: SQVTM, ANQGSEA. The CDR3 length is 14 residues. CDR3 sequence: CSVERGTGSYEQYF. The DNA for the CDR3 is TGCAGCGTTGAAAGGGGGACAGGTTCGTACGAGCAGTACTTC.

This clonotype occurred a few times. The genes are TRBV23-1 and TRBJ1-1, with D uncertain. Being an ORF, TRBV23-1 has a function that is uncertain. The V end lost 2 bases, the J end lost 7 bases, and 11 bases lay between the germline ends. This CDR3 is 13 amino acids long. DNA for the CDR3: TGCGCCAGCAGTCAACCCTCGCCCCATGAAGCTTTCTTT. Translation gives CASSQPSPHEAFF.

The genes are TRBV28 and TRBJ1-2; D is perhaps TRBD1 (6 bases). Per germline, CDR1 MDHEN and CDR2 SYDVKM. V lost 7 bases and J lost 2, with 14 bases in between. The CDR3 loop spans 14 amino acids. The chain's CDR3 is CASKSGARNYGYTF. The DNA for the CDR3 is TGTGCCAGCAAGTCGGGGGCGCGGAACTATGGCTACACCTTC.

J is TRBJ2-6 and V is TRBV9; D assignment may be TRBD1 or TRBD2 (5 bases each). The germline CDR1 and CDR2 sequences are SGDLS and YYNGEE. This CDR3 region has 16 residues. Trimming shortened V by 2 bases and J by 0 bases, and 9 bases separated the two germline ends. CDR3 protein: CASSVRGSSGANVLTF. CDR3 in DNA: TGTGCCAGCAGCGTCCGGGGCTCCTCTGGGGCCAACGTCCTGACTTTC.

This clonotype was seen a few times. The chain carries TRBV20-1 and TRBJ2-3; 10 nucleotides align to TRBD2. CDR1 is DFQATT, CDR2 SNEGSKA, per germline (reference sequence). The CDR3 spans 14 residues. Germline trimming cut 2 bases from V and 7 bases from J; bases unmatched to any gene: 6. This CDR3 is CSARLAGDKNTQYF. Here the CDR3 DNA reads TGCAGTGCTAGACTAGCGGGGGACAAAAATACGCAGTATTTT.

This clonotype has a count of ten or more. The V call is TRBV12-3 or TRBV12-4, the J call TRBJ2-3; 10 bases line up with TRBD2. With 5 bases clipped from V and 6 bases from J, the junction kept 5 bases outside the gene matches. This CDR3 is 14 amino acids long. In DNA form, the CDR3 reads TGTGCCAGCAGTGTGAGCGGGGGGGCGGATACGCAGTATTTT. It translates to CASSVSGGADTQYF.

The chain couples TRBV19 to TRBJ1-2; D may be TRBD1 (5 bases). Trimming took off 5 bases at V and 0 bases at J, with 16 bases between the two ends. This CDR3 has 16 residues. Germline V gene lookup returns CDR1 LNHDA and CDR2 SQIVND (reference sequence). CDR3 loop: CASSSQGSFSNYGYTF. The DNA of the CDR3 is TGTGCCAGTAGTTCGCAGGGCTCCTTCTCTAACTATGGCTACACCTTC.

This clonotype was recorded many times. The rearrangement links TRBV4-1 to TRBJ2-2, with 16 bases that match TRBD2. Germline V lookup: CDR1 MGHRA, CDR2 YSYEKL. Trimming took 4 bases from V and 4 from J; bases not matched to a gene: 6. CDR3 length: 18 residues. Written as DNA, the CDR3 is TGCGCCAGCAGCCGGGGACTAGCGGGGGGGCCAAGCACCGGGGAGCTGTTTTTT. Translation: CASSRGLAGGPSTGELFF.

This chain joins TRBV14 and TRBJ2-7; no definite D call. The V end lost 0 bases, the J end lost 6 bases, and 9 bases lay between the germline ends. The CDR3 extends over 13 amino acids. Germline values: CDR1 SGHDN, CDR2 FVKESK. Written as DNA, the CDR3 is TGTGCCAGCAGCCAAGATCTCGCGCTCGAGCAGTACTTC. This sequence encodes CASSQDLALEQYF. The whole variable domain, remainder taken from reference TRBV14 and TRBJ2-7, is EAGVTQFPSHSVIEKGQTVTLRCDPISGHDNLYWYRRVMGKEIKFLLHFVKESKQDESGMPNNRFLAERTGGTYSTLKVQPAELEDSGVYFCASSQDLALEQYFGPGTRLTVT.

This clonotype was observed many times. The chain carries TRBV7-6 and TRBJ2-3, with 13 bases that match TRBD2. CDR1 and CDR2 (germline): SGHVS, FNYEAQ. The J segment lost 6 bases and the V segment lost 5 bases, leaving 5 bases of the junction unmatched. The CDR3 totals 15 residues. The CDR3 region is CASSIGLAGADTQYF. The CDR3 nucleotides are TGTGCCAGCAGCATAGGACTAGCGGGAGCCGATACGCAGTATTTT.

There are many counts of this clonotype. The chain couples TRBV28 to TRBJ2-1; TRBD2 agrees at 11 bases. This CDR3 spans 16 amino acids. The germline CDR1 and CDR2 sequences are MDHEN and SYDVKM. Trimming cost V 6 bases and J 4 bases; bases outside gene matches: 8. The CDR3 coding sequence is TGTGCCAGCAGCCGACTCGGGACTAGCGGATACAATGAGCAGTTCTTC. Protein: CASSRLGTSGYNEQFF.

The chain employs TRBV5-6 and TRBJ1-5, with 7 bases lining up with TRBD1. Trimming took 6 bases from V and 4 from J; bases not matched to a gene: 4. The CDR3 is made up of 13 amino acids. Germline-derived CDR1 and CDR2 are SGHDT and YYEEEE. The CDR3 loop is CASTNRGNQPQHF. CDR3 sequence (DNA): TGTGCCAGCACAAACAGGGGTAATCAGCCCCAGCATTTT.

This clonotype has just a few counts. The J gene is TRBJ2-5, the V gene TRBV6-5; D not certain. Germline V CDR1 and CDR2: MNHEY, SVGAGI. The CDR3 has 14 amino acids. Trimming took off 0 bases at V and 1 base at J, with 6 bases between the two ends. CDR3 loop: CASSYSTSQETQYF. The CDR3 DNA sequence: TGTGCCAGCAGTTACTCGACCAGCCAAGAGACCCAGTACTTC.

This clonotype was seen only a few times. The chain is built from TRBV15 and TRBJ1-1, with D maybe TRBD1 (6 bases). Per germline, CDR1 LNHNV and CDR2 YYDKDF (reference sequence). The length of the CDR3 is 16 residues. V lost 0 bases and J 4 bases, leaving 15 bases between the germline ends. CDR3 nucleotide sequence: TGTGCCACCAGCAGAGATATAGCGGGGGCTGGCACTGAAGCTTTCTTT. Its protein product is CATSRDIAGAGTEAFF.

The chain uses TRBV12-3 or TRBV12-4 and TRBJ2-1, with 8 bases lining up with TRBD2. This CDR3 comprises 17 residues. V trimming: 6 bases; J trimming: 4 bases; junction bases outside the gene matches: 14. The CDR3: CASSRDGAGGKYNEQFF. Written as DNA, the CDR3 is TGTGCCAGCAGCCGCGACGGGGCGGGGGGCAAATACAATGAGCAGTTCTTC.

There are a few counts of this clonotype. The rearrangement links TRBV29-1 to TRBJ1-1, with unresolved D. The CDR3 is made up of 13 amino acids. The ends were cut back, 5 bases at V and 0 bases at J, with 10 bases in the middle. CDR1 and CDR2 from the germline V gene are SQVTM and ANQGSEA. Here the CDR3 reads CSVRGRLNTEAFF. CDR3 DNA: TGCAGCGTTCGTGGACGGTTGAACACTGAAGCTTTCTTT.

This chain uses TRBV20-1 with TRBJ1-5, with D unclear. CDR1 DFQATT and CDR2 SNEGSKA come from the germline V gene (reference sequence). This CDR3 spans 12 amino acids. Trimming removed 4 bases at V and 1 base at J, with 5 bases between. CDR3 DNA: TGCAGTGCTACGACAAGCAATCAGCCCCAGCATTTT. This encodes CSATTSNQPQHF.

This clonotype was picked up a small number of times. The chain employs TRBV12-3 or TRBV12-4 and TRBJ1-3, with a weak D call TRBD1 (6 bases). Trimming pared 2 bases from V and 4 bases from J, leaving 21 bases between. The CDR3 has 18 amino acids. CDR3 in amino acids: CASSLRGPGGVLGNTIYF. The CDR3 nucleotides are TGTGCCAGCAGTTTAAGGGGTCCGGGGGGCGTATTGGGAAACACCATATATTTT.

In its sample, this clonotype was seen a few times. The chain has TRBV7-2 and TRBJ2-7; 8 bases fit TRBD2. The CDR3 length is 16 residues. The J segment lost 3 bases and the V segment lost 3 bases, leaving 10 bases of the junction unmatched. The germline CDR1 and CDR2 sequences are SGHTA and FQGNSA. CDR3: CASSLGSSGISYEQYF. As DNA, the CDR3 is TGTGCCAGCAGCTTGGGAAGTAGCGGGATTAGCTACGAGCAGTACTTC.

The chain recombines TRBV6-5 with TRBJ2-5; TRBD1 agrees at 10 bases. J gave up 4 bases and V 1 base, and 0 bases lay outside the gene matches. The CDR3 consists of 14 residues. Germline CDR1 and CDR2: MNHEY and SVGAGI. This chain's CDR3 is CASSYWDRGETQYF. CDR3 nucleotides: TGTGCCAGCAGTTACTGGGACAGGGGAGAGACCCAGTACTTC.

A few counts support this clonotype. The chain couples TRBV20-1 to TRBJ2-2, with D maybe TRBD1 (6 bases). Germline V CDR1 and CDR2: DFQATT, SNEGSKA (reference sequence). The CDR3 extends over 15 amino acids. V shed 2 bases and J shed 7 bases, with 17 bases lying between them. The CDR3 sequence is CSARTATRTVGELFF. The CDR3 DNA sequence: TGCAGTGCTAGAACGGCGACCCGGACAGTCGGGGAGCTGTTTTTT.